Below are 32 T cell receptor beta chains sequenced from a single sample in a study of shared clonotypes between healthy human individuals. Method: immunoSEQ multiplex PCR; TCRdb's copy keeps in-frame clones and lacks some. This table holds some 2 million clones, 85% to 95% found once. Specimen: naive CD4+ T cells sorted from blood. Documented subset: CD45RA+ positively selected. These receptors all come from a young man in good health.

The gene calls are TRBV2 and TRBJ1-3; D is unclear. Germline V gives CDR1 SNHLY, CDR2 FYNNEI. V lost 4 bases to trimming and J lost 0 bases, with 7 bases between them. This CDR3 has 14 residues. The CDR3 DNA reads as TGTGCCAGCAGTGTCAGCAGCTCTGGAAACACCATATATTTT. It is translated as CASSVSSSGNTIYF.

This chain links TRBV5-6 with TRBJ2-7; D may be TRBD2 (6 bases). The CDR3 spans 14 residues. From germline, CDR1 is SGHDT and CDR2 YYEEEE. Trimming removed 3 bases from V and 2 bases from J, with 12 bases in between. CDR3: CASSWGTPPYEQYF. The CDR3 nucleotides read TGTGCCAGCAGCTGGGGGACTCCTCCCTACGAGCAGTACTTC. Full variable domain (remainder filled in from reference TRBV5-6 and TRBJ2-7): DAGVTQSPTHLIKTRGQQVTLRCSPKSGHDTVSWYQQALGQGPQFIFQYYEEEERQRGNFPDRFSGHQFPNYSSELNVNALLLGDSALYLCASSWGTPPYEQYFGPGTRLTVT.

This clone was observed at least ten times. J is TRBJ1-2 and V is TRBV19; 9 bases agree with TRBD1. The V gene's germline CDR1 is LNHDA and CDR2 SQIVND (reference sequence). The CDR3 totals 15 residues. Unmatched junction bases numbered 7, after V lost 4 bases and J lost 4 bases. The chain's CDR3 is CASSRGTGSGYGYTF. In DNA form, the CDR3 reads TGTGCCAGTAGTAGAGGGACAGGGAGCGGCTATGGCTACACCTTC.

This chain connects TRBV27 to TRBJ1-6, with TRBD1 matching 9 bases. This CDR3 is 15 amino acids long. Germline loops: CDR1 MNHEY, CDR2 SMNVEV (reference sequence). After removal of 5 bases from V and 12 bases from J, the junction contained 11 bases not matched to a gene. Here the CDR3 reads CASSPGQGWRGPLHF. The CDR3 nucleotides are TGTGCCAGCAGTCCGGGACAGGGTTGGAGGGGACCCCTCCACTTT.

With respect to this clone: Distinct nucleotide sequences in the sample also encode this CDR3. The V call is TRBV14, the J call TRBJ1-5; no definite D call. The germline CDR1 and CDR2 sequences are SGHDN and FVKESK. The CDR3 has 13 residues. The V end lost 0 bases, the J end lost 7 bases, and 7 bases lay between the germline ends. The CDR3 coding sequence is TGTGCCAGCAGCCAAGATCAGCGCCAGCCCCAGCATTTT. Amino acids: CASSQDQRQPQHF.

This clone has only one observation. The chain carries TRBV5-4 and TRBJ2-1, with D maybe TRBD2 (7 bases). CDR3 length: 18 residues. The V end lost 4 bases, the J end lost 0 bases, and 20 bases lay between the germline ends. Germline lookup yields CDR1 SGHNT and CDR2 YYREEE (reference sequence). CDR3 region: CASSGGATGLSSYNEQFF. The CDR3 DNA sequence: TGTGCCAGCAGCGGGGGGGCGACAGGCCTCAGCTCCTACAATGAGCAGTTCTTC.

The V call is TRBV9, the J call TRBJ2-6; TRBD1 agrees at 8 bases. J was trimmed by 2 bases and V by 4 bases; bases with no gene match: 2. This CDR3 has 15 residues. Per the germline V gene, CDR1 is SGDLS and CDR2 is YYNGEE. The CDR3, as DNA: TGTGCCAGCAGCCCACAGGGGGCTGGGGCCAACGTCCTGACTTTC. Translation gives CASSPQGAGANVLTF.

The V call is TRBV10-3, the J call TRBJ2-7; D perhaps matches TRBD2 (6 bases). V lost 10 bases to trimming and J lost 4 bases, with 23 bases between them. Germline CDR1 ENHRY, CDR2 SYGVKD. The CDR3 has 15 amino acids. Here the CDR3 DNA reads TGTGCCACCCGCCCAAGTGGCGGGAATTCTTACGAGCAGTACTTC. Its protein is CATRPSGGNSYEQYF.

This chain connects TRBV2 to TRBJ2-1, with D possibly being TRBD1 (5 bases). Germline V CDR1 and CDR2: SNHLY, FYNNEI. This CDR3 is built from 11 residues. V lost 8 bases and J 13 bases, leaving 15 bases between the germline ends. CDR3 sequence: CASGASVSQFF. CDR3 DNA: TGTGCCAGCGGGGCTTCAGTGTCACAGTTCTTC.

The chain combines TRBV19 with TRBJ2-4; D may be TRBD1 (5 bases). The CDR3 spans 15 residues. Between the trimmed V and J ends, which lost 3 bases and 0 bases, there was a span of 9 bases. Germline CDR1 and CDR2: LNHDA and SQIVND (reference sequence). The CDR3 protein is CASSMIGVAKNIQYF. Here the CDR3 DNA reads TGTGCCAGTAGTATGATAGGGGTAGCCAAAAACATTCAGTACTTC.

The CDR3 DNA is TGCGCCAGCAGTTCCCCCCGGGACTTCCAGAAGGATGGCTACACCTTC. Translated, it gives CASSSPRDFQKDGYTF. The chain carries TRBV5-1 and TRBJ1-2; weak D call: TRBD1 (5 bases). V was cut by 5 bases and J by 6 bases, with 23 bases left in between. This CDR3 has 16 residues. The germline gives CDR1 SGHRS, CDR2 YFSETQ.

The chain links TRBV5-1 to TRBJ1-3; D is ambiguous. The CDR3 contains 16 residues. The germline gives CDR1 SGHRS, CDR2 YFSETQ. V was clipped by 0 bases and J by 0 bases, with 10 bases between them. CDR3 region: CASSLGAADSGNTIYF. CDR3 nucleotide sequence: TGCGCCAGCAGCTTGGGGGCGGCAGACTCTGGAAACACCATATATTTT.

CDR3 nucleotides: TGTGCCAGCTCATTCGGGACAGGGAATGGGCAGCCCCAGCATTTT. It codes for CASSFGTGNGQPQHF. V gene TRBV18 combines with J gene TRBJ1-5; 9 bases are a match to TRBD1. From germline, CDR1 is KGHSH and CDR2 LQKENI. The CDR3 contains 15 residues. Unmatched junction bases numbered 9, after V lost 5 bases and J lost 7 bases. The complete variable domain, with remaining parts taken from reference TRBV18 and TRBJ1-5, reads NAGVMQNPRHLVRRRGQEARLRCSPMKGHSHVYWYRQLPEEGLKFMVYLQKENIIDESGMPKERFSAEFPKEGPSILRIQQVVRGDSAAYFCASSFGTGNGQPQHFGDGTRLSIL.

The genes are TRBV10-3 and TRBJ2-1; a possible D gene is TRBD2 (6 bases). V was trimmed by 3 bases and J by 6 bases, leaving 18 bases between them. This CDR3 has 16 residues. The germline V gene encodes CDR1 ENHRY and CDR2 SYGVKD. This CDR3 is CAISEDLGGAANEQFF. CDR3 nucleotides: TGTGCCATCAGTGAAGACTTAGGAGGGGCGGCCAATGAGCAGTTCTTC.

Notes on this clone: Compared with germline, one end of the junction differs, possibly owing to a read error. J is TRBJ2-7 and V is TRBV18; 9 nucleotides agree with TRBD1. This CDR3 has 14 amino acids. CDR1 KGHSH and CDR2 LQKENI come from the germline V gene. The CDR3 DNA sequence: TGTGCCAGCTCATCACCGGGACAGGGTCTGGGGCAGTACTTC. It yields the protein CASSSPGQGLGQYF.

In its sample, this clone was seen once. The chain carries TRBV14 and TRBJ2-4, with unresolved D. Germline assignment: CDR1 SGHDN and CDR2 FVKESK. The V gene lost 0 bases and the J gene lost 0 bases, with 12 bases spanning the gap. The CDR3 is 17 residues long. The CDR3 sequence: CASSQEDRGVAKNIQYF. The CDR3 bases are TGTGCCAGCAGCCAAGAGGACCGAGGCGTAGCCAAAAACATTCAGTACTTC.

Remarks on this clone: Just one base apart from a much larger clone, this may be a read error. The rearrangement links TRBV19 to TRBJ2-7; 7 bases fit TRBD2. The germline V gene has CDR1 LNHDA and CDR2 SQIVND (reference sequence). With 8 bases clipped from V and 7 bases from J, the junction kept 17 bases outside the gene matches. There are 15 residues in the CDR3. The CDR3 reads CASGVSGEASWEQYF. In DNA form, the CDR3 reads TGTGCCAGTGGTGTCAGCGGGGAGGCTTCCTGGGAGCAGTACTTC. Full variable domain (rest looked up from reference TRBV19 and TRBJ2-7): DGGITQSPKYLFRKEGQNVTLSCEQNLNHDAMYWYRQDPGQGLRLIYYSQIVNDFQKGDIAEGYSVSREKKESFPLTVTSAQKNPTAFYLCASGVSGEASWEQYFGPGTRLTVT.

The J gene is TRBJ1-2, the V gene TRBV2, with D possibly being TRBD1 (5 bases). Trimming stripped 4 bases from V and 1 base from J, with 19 bases between. Looked up from germline, CDR1 is SNHLY and CDR2 is FYNNEI. The CDR3 spans 17 residues. Here the CDR3 DNA reads TGTGCCAGCAGTGTGTTAACTTCGACAGTGATTAACTATGGCTACACCTTC. As protein: CASSVLTSTVINYGYTF.

V usage is TRBV30 and J usage is TRBJ1-2; D may be TRBD1 (6 bases). The V end was cut by 0 bases, the J end by 3 bases, with 11 bases between. The CDR3 extends over 14 amino acids. The V gene's germline CDR1 is GTSNPN and CDR2 SVGIG (reference sequence). The CDR3 DNA sequence: TGTGCCTGGAGTGTAAGGACAGCCGACTATGGCTACACCTTC. Protein product: CAWSVRTADYGYTF. The variable domain in full, with the rest retrieved from reference TRBV30 and TRBJ1-2, is SQTIHQWPATLVQPVGSPLSLECTVEGTSNPNLYWYRQAAGRGLQLLFYSVGIGQISSEVPQNLSASRPQDRQFILSSKKLLLSDSGFYLCAWSVRTADYGYTFGSGTRLTVV.

In the case of this clone: At the DNA level, this CDR3 is encoded by other sequences in the same sample as well. This chain joins TRBV18 and TRBJ2-7, with 7 bases that match TRBD1. This CDR3 has 14 amino acids. Trimming took 3 bases from V and 3 from J; bases not matched to a gene: 5. Germline CDR1 is KGHSH and CDR2 is LQKENI. The CDR3 sequence is CASSPGRQGYEQYF. The CDR3 DNA follows: TGTGCCAGCTCACCCGGAAGACAGGGCTACGAGCAGTACTTC. Full variable domain (outside the CDR3, taken from reference TRBV18 and TRBJ2-7): NAGVMQNPRHLVRRRGQEARLRCSPMKGHSHVYWYRQLPEEGLKFMVYLQKENIIDESGMPKERFSAEFPKEGPSILRIQQVVRGDSAAYFCASSPGRQGYEQYFGPGTRLTVT.

A word on this clone: Different DNA sequences within this sample yield the same CDR3. This rearrangement joins TRBV6-1 to TRBJ2-7; no reliable D call. Germline V gene data show CDR1 as MNHNS and CDR2 as SASEGT. Trimming cost V 6 bases and J 3 bases, with 3 bases left between them. The CDR3 runs 10 residues. For the CDR3, the DNA is TGTGCCAGCAGCGTCTACGAGCAGTACTTC. It encodes CASSVYEQYF.

The genes are TRBV19 and TRBJ1-2, with D uncertain. The germline V gene encodes CDR1 LNHDA and CDR2 SQIVND (reference sequence). The germline V and J ends were trimmed by 7 bases and 7 bases, with 16 bases remaining between them. The CDR3 totals 13 residues. The CDR3 loop is CASTDQGWSGYTF. The CDR3 bases are TGTGCCAGTACTGATCAAGGGTGGAGTGGCTACACCTTC.

About this clone: In the same sample, other DNA sequences code for this CDR3. The chain uses TRBV7-9 and TRBJ2-2; D not resolved. The CDR3 is 12 residues long. The germline gives CDR1 SEHNR, CDR2 FQNEAQ (reference sequence). Trimming pared 0 bases from V and 4 bases from J, leaving 0 bases between. The CDR3 DNA sequence: TGTGCCAGCAGCTTAGCCACCGGGGAGCTGTTTTTT. Amino acids: CASSLATGELFF.

The rearrangement joins TRBV5-4 to TRBJ2-5; 10 positions agree with TRBD2. Germline assignment: CDR1 SGHNT and CDR2 YYREEE (reference sequence). The CDR3 covers 16 residues. After removal of 0 bases from V and 1 base from J, the junction contained 3 bases not matched to a gene. CDR3 DNA sequence: TGTGCCAGCAGCTTGGAAGTAGCGGGGGGCCAAGAGACCCAGTACTTC. Its protein is CASSLEVAGGQETQYF.

The chain has TRBV5-4 and TRBJ2-5, with D possibly TRBD2 on 6 matching bases. Trimming removed 5 bases at V and 2 bases at J, with 16 bases between. Looked up from germline, CDR1 is SGHNT and CDR2 is YYREEE (reference sequence). The CDR3 sequence is 15 residues long. CDR3 nucleotides: TGTGCCAGCAGTACTACTCGGACTATACAAGAGACCCAGTACTTC. Its protein is CASSTTRTIQETQYF.

The rearrangement uses TRBV2 and TRBJ2-7; D remains unclear. Trimming took 4 bases from V and 3 from J, leaving 10 bases between them. This CDR3 spans 13 amino acids. The germline V gene encodes CDR1 SNHLY and CDR2 FYNNEI. The chain's CDR3 is CASSGTGGYEQYF. In DNA, the CDR3 is TGTGCCAGCAGTGGGACCGGCGGCTACGAGCAGTACTTC.

This clone is a singleton in its sample. The rearrangement joins TRBV6-6 to TRBJ2-7; 8 positions agree with TRBD2. The CDR3 extends over 13 amino acids. From germline, CDR1 is MNHNY and CDR2 SVGAGI (reference sequence). Unmatched junction bases numbered 3, after V lost 7 bases and J lost 1 base. The CDR3 reads CASMGTRSYEQYF. The CDR3 DNA is TGTGCCAGCATGGGGACTAGGTCCTACGAGCAGTACTTC.

The chain links TRBV7-2 to TRBJ2-7; D is unresolved. The V end lost 0 bases, the J end lost 2 bases, and 8 bases lay between the germline ends. CDR1 is SGHTA and CDR2 is FQGNSA in the germline V gene. The CDR3 runs to 14 residues. The CDR3 is CASSLAKPPYEQYF. As DNA, the CDR3 is TGTGCCAGCAGCTTAGCGAAGCCCCCCTACGAGCAGTACTTC.

V usage is TRBV19 and J usage is TRBJ1-5; D remains unclear. This CDR3 has 16 residues. Germline V gene lookup returns CDR1 LNHDA and CDR2 SQIVND (reference sequence). V lost 2 bases and J 7 bases, leaving 18 bases between the germline ends. The DNA of the CDR3 is TGTGCCAGTAGTATACCCCAACAAGACCCCCGACAGCCCCAGCATTTT. This encodes CASSIPQQDPRQPQHF. Full variable domain (outside the CDR3, taken from reference TRBV19 and TRBJ1-5): DGGITQSPKYLFRKEGQNVTLSCEQNLNHDAMYWYRQDPGQGLRLIYYSQIVNDFQKGDIAEGYSVSREKKESFPLTVTSAQKNPTAFYLCASSIPQQDPRQPQHFGDGTRLSIL.

CDR3 sequence: CASSSAGASSYEQYF. The CDR3 coding sequence is TGTGCCAGCAGTTCGGCGGGGGCCAGCTCCTACGAGCAGTACTTC. The chain recombines TRBV28 with TRBJ2-7; weak D call: TRBD2 (7 bases). The V and J ends lost 4 bases and 0 bases respectively, with 13 bases between them. This CDR3 spans 15 amino acids. In germline, CDR1 is MDHEN, CDR2 SYDVKM.

The V gene is TRBV28, the J gene TRBJ1-4; D may be TRBD1 (6 bases). Germline-derived CDR1 and CDR2 are MDHEN and SYDVKM. The V end was cut by 7 bases, the J end by 5 bases, with 14 bases between. This CDR3 has 14 residues. Here the CDR3 reads CASTMGGPNEKLFF. For the CDR3, the DNA is TGTGCCAGCACCATGGGGGGGCCCAATGAAAAACTGTTTTTT. Full variable domain (remainder filled in from reference TRBV28 and TRBJ1-4): DVKVTQSSRYLVKRTGEKVFLECVQDMDHENMFWYRQDPGLGLRLIYFSYDVKMKEKGDIPEGYSVSREKKERFSLILESASTNQTSMYLCASTMGGPNEKLFFGSGTQLSVL.

The rearrangement uses TRBV25-1 and TRBJ1-4, with 10 bases fitting TRBD1. Germline CDR1 and CDR2: MGHDK and SYGVNS. There are 15 residues in the CDR3. The V gene end was trimmed by 2 bases and the J gene end by 12 bases; junction bases not matched to a gene: 9. The CDR3, as DNA: TGTGCCAGCAGTGAACTAGAAAGGGGGACAGGGGAACTGTTTTTT. It codes for CASSELERGTGELFF.